Sequencing of this T cell receptor (beta chain) was carried out in a study of technical replicates of blood from a few donors. Germline V gives CDR1 SEHNR, CDR2 FQNEAQ (reference sequence). The CDR3 has 14 amino acids. J lost 6 bases, V lost 5 bases, and 9 bases had no gene match. The method was immunoSEQ multiplex PCR; TCRdb's version includes in-frame clones alone and lacks a portion of them. The sample has about 56,000 clones; roughly 96% are singletons. The chain links TRBV7-9 to TRBJ1-1; 7 bases agree with TRBD1. Sequencing input: PBMCs. The TCR comes from a human donor in good health. Some clones in this sample may be carry-over from other donors' samples. This chain's CDR3 is CASSKRQGMPEAFF. CDR3 DNA: TGTGCCAGCAGCAAAAGACAGGGAATGCCTGAAGCTTTCTTT. The full variable domain, completed using reference TRBV7-9 and TRBJ1-1, is DTGVSQNPRHKITKRGQNVTFRCDPISEHNRLYWYRQTLGQGPEFLTYFQNEAQLEKSRLLSDRFSAERPKGSFSTLEIQRTEQGDSAMYLCASSKRQGMPEAFFGQGTRLTVV.